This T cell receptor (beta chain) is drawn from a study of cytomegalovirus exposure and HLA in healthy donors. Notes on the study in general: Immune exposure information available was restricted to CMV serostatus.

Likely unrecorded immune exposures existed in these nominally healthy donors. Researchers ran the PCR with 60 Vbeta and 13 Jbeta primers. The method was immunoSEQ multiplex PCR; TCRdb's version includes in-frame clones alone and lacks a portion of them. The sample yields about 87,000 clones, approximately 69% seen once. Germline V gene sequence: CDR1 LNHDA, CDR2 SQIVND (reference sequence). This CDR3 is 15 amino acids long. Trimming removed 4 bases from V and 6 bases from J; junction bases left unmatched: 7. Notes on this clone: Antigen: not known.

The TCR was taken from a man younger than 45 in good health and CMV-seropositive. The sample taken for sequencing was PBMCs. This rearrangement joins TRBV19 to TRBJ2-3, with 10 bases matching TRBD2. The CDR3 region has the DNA TGTGCCAGTAGTAGGTCCCTAGCGGGAGAGGATACGCAGTATTTT. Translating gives CASSRSLAGEDTQYF.